These 22 T cell receptor beta chains share one sample of origin, sequenced in a study of cytomegalovirus exposure and HLA in healthy donors. The PCR was carried out with 60 Vbeta primers and 13 Jbeta primers. The table came from immunoSEQ multiplex PCR; TCRdb's copy has only in-frame clones and leaves some out. Found here are around 140,000 clones, 75% to 85% of them singletons; the top ten hold over 1.3%. The sequenced sample was PBMCs. Every receptor here comes from a middle-aged woman in good health and CMV-seronegative.

V gene TRBV2 combines with J gene TRBJ2-7; possible D gene TRBD1, 5 bases. Trimming left V 6 bases short and J 6 bases short, with 15 bases between. This CDR3 comprises 13 residues. The germline V gene has CDR1 SNHLY and CDR2 FYNNEI. The CDR3 here is CASRFDSPGEQYF. The DNA of the CDR3 is TGTGCCAGCAGGTTCGACAGCCCCGGCGAGCAGTACTTC. The complete variable domain, with remaining parts taken from reference TRBV2 and TRBJ2-7, reads EPEVTQTPSHQVTQMGQEVILRCVPISNHLYFYWYRQILGQKVEFLVSFYNNEISEKSEIFDDQFSVERPDGSNFTLKIRSTKLEDSAMYFCASRFDSPGEQYFGPGTRLTVT.

This clone was counted only a few times. CDR3: CASSPRTGDPYENGYTF. The CDR3 DNA is TGCGCCAGCAGCCCTCGGACAGGGGACCCTTACGAGAATGGCTACACCTTC. The rearrangement joins TRBV4-1 to TRBJ1-2, with 9 bases that match TRBD1. The CDR3 has 17 amino acids. J lost 6 bases, V lost 4 bases, and 15 bases had no gene match. Per the germline V gene, CDR1 is MGHRA and CDR2 is YSYEKL.

This rearrangement joins TRBV10-1 to TRBJ1-5, with TRBD1 matching over 7 bases. Germline V gene sequence: CDR1 WNHNN, CDR2 SYGVQD (reference sequence). V lost 11 bases and J lost 5; bases outside the gene matches: 30. The CDR3 spans 20 residues. CDR3 coding DNA: TGCGCCGATCAGGGTGAGTCTGTTTCGACTACGACAGGGAAGGATCAGCCCCAGCATTTT. It is translated as CADQGESVSTTTGKDQPQHF.

The V call is TRBV6-6, the J call TRBJ2-1; 9 bases match TRBD2. The junction had 9 bases not matched to a gene; V was cut back by 5 bases and J by 4 bases. CDR1 is MNHNY and CDR2 is SVGAGI in the germline V gene (reference sequence). This CDR3 has 16 residues. The CDR3 loop is CASSRSGGGAYNEQFF. The CDR3 DNA reads TGTGCCAGCAGTCGATCTGGCGGGGGGGCTTACAATGAGCAGTTCTTC.

This chain joins TRBV18 and TRBJ1-1; no clear D. Trimming removed 1 base at V and 5 bases at J, with 17 bases between. CDR3 length: 16 residues. Germline V gives CDR1 KGHSH, CDR2 LQKENI. The CDR3 region is CASSPQEVTWGTEAFF. The CDR3 bases are TGTGCCAGCTCACCACAGGAGGTTACTTGGGGTACTGAAGCTTTCTTT.

V gene TRBV6-5 combines with J gene TRBJ2-7, with D maybe TRBD2 (6 bases). Trimming cost V 5 bases and J 6 bases, with 17 bases left between them. This CDR3 region has 14 residues. Germline CDR1 is MNHEY and CDR2 is SVGAGI. CDR3 bases: TGTGCCAGCAGTAAAAGTGGGGGGTATTCCGAGCAGTACTTC. This codes for CASSKSGGYSEQYF.

This clone appeared a few times. The chain uses TRBV2 and TRBJ1-4; maybe TRBD1 (6 bases). CDR1 is SNHLY, CDR2 FYNNEI, per germline. V lost 6 bases and J lost 0, with 11 bases in between. The CDR3 sequence is 15 residues long. The CDR3 DNA follows: TGTGCCAGCAGGAGGGGGACGGCAACTAATGAAAAACTGTTTTTT. It codes for CASRRGTATNEKLFF.

V usage is TRBV5-1 and J usage is TRBJ2-7, with 11 bases lining up with TRBD1. The CDR3 is 15 residues long. The germline V gene has CDR1 SGHRS and CDR2 YFSETQ. Unmatched junction bases numbered 3, after V lost 3 bases and J lost 1 base. The DNA for the CDR3 is TGCGCCAGCAGCTGGGGGACAGGGGGATCCTACGAGCAGTACTTC. Translation gives CASSWGTGGSYEQYF.

CDR3 sequence: CASSRGSEGTEAFF. CDR3 DNA: TGTGCCAGCTCAAGGGGGTCCGAGGGGACTGAAGCTTTCTTT. The V gene is TRBV18, the J gene TRBJ1-1; D is possibly TRBD1 (6 bases). V lost 5 bases to trimming and J lost 5 bases, with 15 bases between them. The CDR3 extends over 14 amino acids. Germline CDR1 reads KGHSH; CDR2 reads LQKENI.

J is TRBJ2-3 and V is TRBV10-3; D remains ambiguous. Germline V gives CDR1 ENHRY, CDR2 SYGVKD. The CDR3 sequence is 11 residues long. The V end lost 6 bases, the J end lost 2 bases, and 3 bases lay between the germline ends. CDR3 amino acids: CAIRATDTQYF. The CDR3 nucleotides are TGTGCCATCAGGGCCACAGATACGCAGTATTTT.

This clone has a handful of counts. The chain carries TRBV5-5 and TRBJ1-6; D possibly corresponds to TRBD1 (5 bases). This CDR3 has 17 residues. Germline V gene data show CDR1 as SGHKS and CDR2 as YYEKEE (reference sequence). Trimming left V 3 bases short and J 1 base short, with 14 bases between. CDR3 in amino acids: CASSWKGIGSYNSPLHF. The CDR3 nucleotides are TGTGCCAGCAGCTGGAAGGGGATAGGGTCCTATAATTCACCCCTCCACTTT.

The V gene is TRBV18, the J gene TRBJ1-1; 8 bases align to TRBD1. V lost 2 bases, J lost 0 bases, and 5 bases stayed unmatched. CDR1 is KGHSH and CDR2 is LQKENI in the germline V gene. CDR3 length: 16 residues. In nucleotides, the CDR3 is TGTGCCAGCTCACCAGGGTCAGGGGGCTTGAACACTGAAGCTTTCTTT. It yields the protein CASSPGSGGLNTEAFF.

V is TRBV9 and J is TRBJ1-1; TRBD1 matches 7 bases. CDR3 size: 17 residues. V was clipped by 0 bases and J by 5 bases; unmatched bases: 13. CDR1 and CDR2 from the germline V gene are SGDLS and YYNGEE. The CDR3 sequence: CASSVGRQGESRTEAFF. The CDR3 DNA follows: TGTGCCAGCAGCGTAGGTCGACAGGGAGAGAGTAGGACTGAAGCTTTCTTT.

This clone was seen a few times. CDR3 loop: CASSGSGNYEQYF. CDR3 nucleotide sequence: TGTGCCAGCAGCGGATCAGGGAACTACGAGCAGTACTTC. The rearrangement links TRBV4-2 to TRBJ2-7, with D possibly matching TRBD1 (5 bases). Germline V lookup: CDR1 LGHNA, CDR2 YNFKEQ. The CDR3 totals 13 residues. V was cut by 5 bases and J by 3 bases, with 11 bases left in between.

With respect to this clone: The same CDR3 arises from other DNA sequences in this sample as well. The rearrangement joins TRBV19 to TRBJ1-5; 8 positions agree with TRBD1. Germline CDR1 LNHDA, CDR2 SQIVND (reference sequence). This CDR3 is 14 amino acids long. The ends lost 4 bases at V and 4 bases at J; junction bases unmatched: 3. CDR3 coding DNA: TGTGCCAGTAGTACAACAGGGGGAAATCAGCCCCAGCATTTT. The encoded protein is CASSTTGGNQPQHF.

This clone has a single count. This sequence joins TRBV25-1 and TRBJ1-4; 7 bases map to TRBD1. CDR3 length: 12 residues. Trimming took 8 bases from V and 8 from J; bases not matched to a gene: 5. CDR1 MGHDK and CDR2 SYGVNS come from the germline V gene. This CDR3 reads CASVGGDEKLFF. CDR3 nucleotide sequence: TGTGCCAGCGTAGGGGGCGACGAAAAACTGTTTTTT.

This clone has only a few counts. The rearrangement links TRBV9 to TRBJ2-3; D perhaps matches TRBD2 (6 bases). V was clipped by 1 base and J by 0 bases, with 9 bases between them. The CDR3 loop spans 15 amino acids. Germline V gives CDR1 SGDLS, CDR2 YYNGEE. In DNA, the CDR3 is TGTGCCAGCAGCGTAATCGGGAGTAGCACAGATACGCAGTATTTT. Translation: CASSVIGSSTDTQYF. Using reference TRBV9 and TRBJ2-3 for the parts outside the CDR3, the full variable domain is DSGVTQTPKHLITATGQRVTLRCSPRSGDLSVYWYQQSLDQGLQFLIQYYNGEERAKGNILERFSAQQFPDLHSELNLSSLELGDSALYFCASSVIGSSTDTQYFGPGTRLTVL.

This sequence joins TRBV27 and TRBJ1-2; D remains unclear. Trimming removed 10 bases at V and 5 bases at J, with 14 bases between. The germline V gene has CDR1 MNHEY and CDR2 SMNVEV (reference sequence). This CDR3 region has 12 residues. CDR3 nucleotide sequence: TGTGCCACCGCCGCGAGCGCGTATGGCTACACCTTC. Translating gives CATAASAYGYTF.

There are a few counts of this clone. The chain is built from TRBV25-1 and TRBJ2-7, with a weak D call TRBD2 (7 bases). Germline assignment: CDR1 MGHDK and CDR2 SYGVNS. The CDR3 has 14 residues. The V gene lost 7 bases and the J gene lost 1 base, with 14 bases spanning the gap. CDR3 region: CASNGGGNSYEQYF. CDR3 DNA sequence: TGTGCCAGCAATGGGGGGGGCAATTCCTACGAGCAGTACTTC.

The chain uses TRBV5-1 and TRBJ1-2; TRBD1 matches at 8 bases. The ends lost 4 bases at V and 7 bases at J; junction bases unmatched: 12. The CDR3 extends over 15 amino acids. CDR1 and CDR2 from the germline V gene are SGHRS and YFSETQ. The CDR3 loop reads CASSPVPQGVVGYTF. CDR3 DNA sequence: TGCGCCAGCAGCCCAGTCCCACAGGGGGTAGTTGGCTACACCTTC.

V usage is TRBV12-5 and J usage is TRBJ1-1; no reliable D call. Trimming removed 2 bases from V and 7 bases from J, with 5 bases in between. CDR3 length equals 11 residues. Germline values: CDR1 LGHNT, CDR2 FRNRAP. Here the CDR3 reads CASGLKSEAFF. Here the CDR3 DNA reads TGTGCTAGTGGTTTGAAGAGTGAAGCTTTCTTT.

The V and J genes are TRBV6-1 and TRBJ1-3; D possibly corresponds to TRBD1 (5 bases). Deletions cut 10 bases from V and 4 bases from J, with 14 bases between. CDR3 length: 13 residues. Germline-derived CDR1 and CDR2 are MNHNS and SASEGT. CDR3 sequence: CAITGDAGNTIYF. The CDR3 nucleotides read TGTGCCATCACGGGGGACGCGGGAAACACCATATATTTT.